This T cell receptor beta chain was retrieved from a study of cytomegalovirus exposure and HLA in healthy donors. General observations from the study: In an earlier analysis, most TCR beta V segments were productive about 90% or about 30% of the time.

The CDR3 consists of 15 residues. Trimming removed 0 bases from V and 1 base from J; junction bases left unmatched: 1. Germline loops: CDR1 SGHNT, CDR2 YYREEE (reference sequence). Primers for the PCR totalled 60 Vbeta and 13 Jbeta. The data were produced by immunoSEQ multiplex PCR, yet TCRdb's version contains in-frame clones alone and is incomplete. Of more than 60,000 clones detected, approximately 80% appear once; the ten largest clones hold about 9.5%. About this clone itself: Its specificity is not known.

Sequenced sample: PBMCs. The TCR sequence derives from a woman between 35 and 50 years old in good health and CMV-seropositive. This rearrangement joins TRBV5-4 to TRBJ2-1, with 7 nucleotides matching TRBD1. CDR3 nucleotide sequence: TGTGCCAGCAGCTTGGCGGGACAGTCCTACAATGAGCAGTTCTTC. The encoded protein is CASSLAGQSYNEQFF.